This T cell receptor beta chain is from a study of T-cell memory formation after mild COVID-19. The CDR3 contains 12 residues. Trimming removed 8 bases from V and 1 base from J, with 5 bases in between. CDR1 is KGHSY, CDR2 FQNENV, per germline. This clonotype was counted a few times. Its antigen remains unidentified. Overall study results and limits: Clones that contracted from day 15 to 85 were balanced CD4/CD8, while later expanders leaned CD4+.

MiXCR was run by TCRdb on the 5' RACE reads, yielding one entry per CDR3 protein. Among about 500,000 distinct CDR3 sequences, roughly 21% were seen once, and the ten largest hold roughly an eighth. V usage is TRBV16 and J usage is TRBJ2-2, with D unclear. What was sequenced was PBMCs or a T cell subset sorted from them (not recorded which). The TCR was taken from an adult woman who had mild COVID-19 (a few samples of this study predate the infection). Cell type and time point are not known. CDR3 sequence (DNA): TGTGCCAGCTTGGGGAACACCGGGGAGCTGTTTTTT. As protein: CASLGNTGELFF. Drawing the rest from reference TRBV16 and TRBJ2-2, the complete variable domain is GEEVAQTPKHLVRGEGQKAKLYCAPIKGHSYVFWYQQVLKNEFKFLISFQNENVFDETGMPKERFSAKCLPNSPCSLEIQATKLEDSAVYFCASLGNTGELFFGEGSRLTVL.